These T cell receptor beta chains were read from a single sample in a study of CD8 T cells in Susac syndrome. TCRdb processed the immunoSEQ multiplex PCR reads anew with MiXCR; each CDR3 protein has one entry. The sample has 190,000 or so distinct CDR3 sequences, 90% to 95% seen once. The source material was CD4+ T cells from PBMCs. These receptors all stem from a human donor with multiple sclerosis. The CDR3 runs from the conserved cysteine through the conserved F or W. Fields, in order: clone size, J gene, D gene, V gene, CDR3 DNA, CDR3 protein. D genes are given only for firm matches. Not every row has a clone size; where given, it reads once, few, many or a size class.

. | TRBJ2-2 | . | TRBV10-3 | TGTGCCATCGGAGGGGCCGGCACCGGGGAGCTGTTTTTT | CAIGGAGTGELFF
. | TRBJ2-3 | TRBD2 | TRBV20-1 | TGCAGTGCTAGGCTCTCTAGCGGGAGCGGAGATACGCAGTATTTT | CSARLSSGSGDTQYF
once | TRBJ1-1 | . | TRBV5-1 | TGCGCCAGCAGCTTTGATGGGGGGAACACTGAAGCTTTCTTT | CASSFDGGNTEAFF
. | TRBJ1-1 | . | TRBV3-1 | TGTGCCAGCAGCCAAGATAGGGAGGCTTTCTTT | CASSQDREAFF
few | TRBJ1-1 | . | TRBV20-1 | TGCAGTGCTCGGGGAGGGGGCACTGAAGCTTTCTTT | CSARGGGTEAFF
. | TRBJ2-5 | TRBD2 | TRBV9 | TGTGCCAGCAGCCGCCGGGGGGTTGAAGAGACCCAGTACTTC | CASSRRGVEETQYF
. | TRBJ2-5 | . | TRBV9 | TGTGCCAGCAGCGTAGGGGGGGCTGGGGAGACCCAGTACTTC | CASSVGGAGETQYF
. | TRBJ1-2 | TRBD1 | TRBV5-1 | TGCGCCAGCAGTCCCGGGACAGGGGGCGTTCGAGGTGGCTACACCTTC | CASSPGTGGVRGGYTF
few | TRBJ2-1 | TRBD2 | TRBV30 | TGTGCCTGGAGTGCCCTCGGACTAGCTTCGAATGAGCAGTTCTTC | CAWSALGLASNEQFF
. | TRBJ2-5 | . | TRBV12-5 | TGTGCTAGTGGTTCCTCCAAAGAGACCCAGTACTTC | CASGSSKETQYF
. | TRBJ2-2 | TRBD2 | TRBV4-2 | TGTGCCAGCAGTCTACGGCTAGCGGGGGGTCCGACCGGGGAGCTGTTTTTT | CASSLRLAGGPTGELFF
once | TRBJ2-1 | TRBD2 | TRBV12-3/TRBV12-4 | TGTGCCAGCACGGGGGGGGGACGATACAATGAGCAGTTCTTC | CASTGGGRYNEQFF
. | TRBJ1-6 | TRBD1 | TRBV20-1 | TGCAGTGCTAGAGATGGCGGGACAGGGGGCAATTCACCCCTCCACTTT | CSARDGGTGGNSPLHF
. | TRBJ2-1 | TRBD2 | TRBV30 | TGTGCCTGGAAGGTTCGGGGGGGGAATGAGCAGTTCTTC | CAWKVRGGNEQFF
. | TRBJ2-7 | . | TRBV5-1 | TGCGCCAGCAGCTTCCAAAGCCAATCGTACGAGCAGTACTTC | CASSFQSQSYEQYF
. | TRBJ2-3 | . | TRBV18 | TGTGCCAGCTCACCGGCTCTTTTCACAGATACGCAGTATTTT | CASSPALFTDTQYF
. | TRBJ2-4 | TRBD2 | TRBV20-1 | TGCAGTGCTTTTGGGACTAGCGGGAGTTCCAACATTCAGTACTTC | CSAFGTSGSSNIQYF
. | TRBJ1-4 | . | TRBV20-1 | TGCAGTGCCCCGGGCAGTAATGAAAAACTGTTTTTT | CSAPGSNEKLFF
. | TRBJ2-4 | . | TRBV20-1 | TGCAGTGCTAGGACAGGGAGGAACATTCAGTACTTC | CSARTGRNIQYF
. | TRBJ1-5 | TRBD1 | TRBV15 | TGTGCCACCAGCGGTAGACAGGGCTTACCGCCCCAGCATTTT | CATSGRQGLPPQHF
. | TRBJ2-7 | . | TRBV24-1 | TGTGCCACCAGTGGGAACATCTCCTACGAGCAGTACTTC | CATSGNISYEQYF
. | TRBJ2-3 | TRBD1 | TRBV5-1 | TGCGCCAGCAGCCGGTGGGACAGGGAGGCCGATACGCAGTATTTT | CASSRWDREADTQYF
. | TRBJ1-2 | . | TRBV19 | TGTGCCAGTAGTATTTTCTCGGAGGACTATGGCTACACCTTC | CASSIFSEDYGYTF
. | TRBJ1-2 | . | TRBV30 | TGTGCCTGGAGTGGTCAGGGGCTGCATGGCTACACCTTC | CAWSGQGLHGYTF
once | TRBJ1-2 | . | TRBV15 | TGTGCCACCAGCACTCGTAAGGGGAGGGTTCACTATGGCTACACCTTC | CATSTRKGRVHYGYTF
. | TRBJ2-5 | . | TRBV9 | TGTGCCAGCAGCGTAGAGCCAGGGAAGTTGGTGACCCAGTACTTC | CASSVEPGKLVTQYF
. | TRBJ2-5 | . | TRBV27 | TGTGCCACCTCCCCAGGGTTGTATGAGACCCAGTACTTC | CATSPGLYETQYF
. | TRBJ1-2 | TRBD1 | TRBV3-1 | TGTGCCAGCAGCCGATGGGACAGGGCAACTAACTATGGCTACACCTTC | CASSRWDRATNYGYTF
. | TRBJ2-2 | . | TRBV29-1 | TGCAGCGCCATAGTAAGGGAATACGGGGAGCTGTTTTTT | CSAIVREYGELFF